These T cell receptor beta chains were read from a single sample in a study of glioma-infiltrating T cells. TCRdb reanalysed the multiplex PCR reads using MiXCR and keeps one entry per CDR3 protein. Of roughly 200,000 distinct CDR3 sequences listed, about 46% were seen once; the top ten hold around 5.3%. The material sequenced was glioma tissue, nonneoplastic brain tissue, or PBMCs (not recorded which). The origin of the receptors is a human donor with low-grade glioma or glioblastoma, undergoing nonglioma brain surgery, or in good health (not recorded which). Both conserved end residues are part of each CDR3. The order of the fields is V gene, D gene, J gene, clone size, CDR3 protein, CDR3 DNA. A D gene is named only where the DNA matches it firmly. Size is omitted from some rows. Given values are once, few, many or a class for expanded clones.

>TRBV7-9|NA|TRBJ1-1|NA
CASSLGNTEDLF
TGTGCCAGCAGCTTAGGGAACACTGAAGATTTATTT
>TRBV28|NA|TRBJ2-3|NA
CASSLSGRTDTQYF
TGTGCCAGCAGTCTTAGCGGACGCACAGATACTCAGTATTTT
>TRBV19|NA|TRBJ1-1|many
CASSIRGGTEAFF
TGTGCCAGTAGTATTAGGGGCGGCACTGAAGCTTTCTTT
>TRBV19|NA|TRBJ2-7|NA
CATTARGLSVEQYF
TGTGCCACAACTGCTAGGGGGTTGTCGGTCGAGCAGTACTTC
>TRBV5-1|TRBD2|TRBJ2-1|many
CASSWTGTSSNEQFF
TGCGCCAGCAGCTGGACCGGGACTAGCTCCAATGAGCAGTTCTTC
>TRBV20-1|NA|TRBJ2-1|many
CSTRRTRNYNEQFF
TGCAGTACCAGGCGGACGAGGAATTACAATGAGCAGTTCTTC
>TRBV28|NA|TRBJ2-1|NA
CTCSYSVSSDEQFF
TGTACCTGCAGTTATAGCGTGAGTAGCGATGAGCAGTTCTTC
>TRBV12-3/TRBV12-4|NA|TRBJ2-7|NA
CASSYLAEEQYF
TGTGCCAGCAGTTACCTCGCGGAAGAGCAGTACTTC
>TRBV12-3/TRBV12-4|TRBD1|TRBJ2-7|once
CASSTGAPLNEQYF
TGTGCCAGCAGCACAGGGGCCCCCCTTAATGAGCAGTACTTC
>TRBV4-2|NA|TRBJ2-1|NA
CATSRRGSFYNEQFF
TGTGCCACCAGCCGTAGAGGGAGCTTCTACAATGAGCAGTTCTTC
>TRBV7-8|NA|TRBJ2-2|few
CASSLTREPNTGELFF
TGTGCCAGCAGCTTAACCCGGGAACCGAACACCGGGGAGCTGTTTTTT
>TRBV2|NA|TRBJ2-1|many
CASLPGGIAESSYNEQFF
TGTGCCAGCCTACCTGGAGGAATAGCGGAGAGCTCCTACAATGAGCAGTTCTTC
>TRBV27|NA|TRBJ2-3|NA
CASSFEGTDTQYF
TGTGCCAGCAGTTTTGAGGGTACAGATACGCAGTATTTT
>TRBV18|TRBD1|TRBJ2-3|many
CASSPRGQGLGTDTQYF
TGTGCCAGCTCACCACGGGGACAGGGATTAGGCACAGATACGCAGTATTTT
>TRBV5-5|TRBD2|TRBJ2-1|NA
CASSLVLAGAGDEQFF
TGTGCCAGCAGCTTGGTCCTAGCGGGAGCTGGGGATGAGCAGTTCTTC
>TRBV11-2|TRBD2|TRBJ2-7|few
CASSLVAGGSYEQYF
TGTGCCAGCAGCTTAGTAGCGGGAGGGTCATACGAGCAGTACTTC
>TRBV30|TRBD1|TRBJ1-1|few
CAWGQENTEAFF
TGTGCCTGGGGACAGGAGAACACTGAAGCTTTCTTT
>TRBV19|NA|TRBJ2-3|many
CASSLDRRTDTQYF
TGTGCCAGTAGCCTCGACAGACGCACAGATACGCAGTATTTT
>TRBV20-1|NA|TRBJ1-2|NA
CSAPVGWGYGHTF
TGCAGTGCCCCAGTGGGGTGGGGCTATGGCCACACCTTC
>TRBV4-1|TRBD2|TRBJ2-1|many
CASSQWGLAAYNEQFF
TGCGCCAGCAGCCAATGGGGACTAGCGGCCTACAATGAGCAGTTCTTC
>TRBV20-1|TRBD2|TRBJ2-1|many
CSATGTSHYNEQFF
TGCAGTGCAACCGGGACTAGCCACTACAATGAGCAGTTCTTC
>TRBV27|NA|TRBJ1-5|many
CASSYYGSTSFSNQPQHF
TGTGCCAGCAGTTATTACGGCTCGACGTCCTTCAGCAATCAGCCCCAGCATTTT
>TRBV6-1|TRBD1|TRBJ2-7|many
CASSQGTAASYEQYF
TGTGCCAGCAGTCAAGGGACAGCTGCTTCCTACGAGCAGTACTTC
>TRBV7-2|TRBD2|TRBJ2-3|few
CASSLVAGGTDTQYF
TGTGCCAGCAGCTTAGTCGCGGGGGGCACAGATACGCAGTATTTT
>TRBV19|TRBD1|TRBJ2-7|NA
CASSIAGQGNHEQYF
TGTGCCAGTAGTATCGCGGGACAGGGGAACCACGAGCAGTACTTC
>TRBV2|NA|TRBJ2-3|NA
CASIPGRLSTDTQYF
TGTGCCAGCATCCCCGGGAGACTCAGCACAGATACGCAGTATTTT
>TRBV28|NA|TRBJ1-1|NA
CASIPSSTEAFF
TGTGCCAGCATCCCGAGCTCCACTGAAGCTTTCTTT
>TRBV6-1|TRBD1|TRBJ1-2|many
CASSETITGEYGYTF
TGTGCCAGCAGTGAAACAATTACAGGGGAGTATGGCTACACCTTC
>TRBV3-1|TRBD1|TRBJ2-2|few
CASSQPGTGATGELFF
TGTGCCAGCAGCCAACCCGGGACAGGGGCCACCGGGGAGCTGTTTTTT
>TRBV28|TRBD1|TRBJ2-7|many
CASSPGQGVLYEQYF
TGTGCCAGCAGTCCTGGACAGGGGGTTCTCTACGAGCAGTACTTC
>TRBV2|NA|TRBJ1-3|few
CASSDPMVGNTIYF
TGTGCCAGCAGTGACCCGATGGTTGGAAACACCATATATTTT